Shown below are 11 T cell receptor beta chains from a single sample sequenced in a study of TIL therapy for anti-PD-1-resistant metastatic lung cancer. The libraries were made with immunoSEQ v3. Using immunoSEQ multiplex PCR, the repertoire was profiled, and TCRdb retains in-frame clones only, with some absent. The repertoire has under 55,000 clones, 70% to 85% of them found once; the top ten carry 4.8%. Time point reported: pre-treatment sample, taken before nivolumab and TIL therapy. This material consisted of blood, taken at baseline. Every receptor here comes from a woman aged 30-79 years with non-small cell lung cancer.

The V and J genes are TRBV7-8 and TRBJ2-5; 7 bases are a match to TRBD2. Germline loops: CDR1 SGHVS, CDR2 FQNEAQ. The CDR3 extends over 14 amino acids. After removal of 3 bases from V and 5 bases from J, the junction contained 6 bases not matched to a gene. The CDR3 DNA reads as TGTGCCAGCAGCTTCCGACTAGCCGGGGAGACCCAGTACTTC. Translating it yields CASSFRLAGETQYF.

The CDR3 here is CASSEGHIYEQYF. The CDR3 coding sequence is TGTGCCAGCAGTGAGGGTCATATCTACGAGCAGTACTTC. The V gene is TRBV6-1, the J gene TRBJ2-7; D gene unclear. The CDR3 runs 13 residues. Trimming pared 3 bases from V and 3 bases from J, leaving 9 bases between. The germline V gene encodes CDR1 MNHNS and CDR2 SASEGT.

This clone was observed a handful of times. This chain links TRBV27 with TRBJ1-1, with D unclear. CDR1 and CDR2 (germline): MNHEY, SMNVEV (reference sequence). V dropped 0 bases and J dropped 4 bases, with 9 bases sitting between them. The CDR3 spans 14 residues. This CDR3 is CASSLSPGITEAFF. Here the CDR3 DNA reads TGTGCCAGCAGTTTATCACCGGGAATCACTGAAGCTTTCTTT.

This clone was counted once. The genes are TRBV11-2 and TRBJ1-4; the D gene is possibly TRBD1 (6 bases). The CDR3 is 15 amino acids. Per the germline V gene, CDR1 is SGHAT and CDR2 is FQNNGV. Trimming took 3 bases from V and 3 from J, leaving 11 bases between them. This CDR3 is CASSFDKGANEKLFF. CDR3 nucleotide sequence: TGTGCCAGCAGCTTCGATAAGGGGGCTAATGAAAAACTGTTTTTT. Full variable domain (outside the CDR3, taken from reference TRBV11-2 and TRBJ1-4): EAGVAQSPRYKIIEKRQSVAFWCNPISGHATLYWYQQILGQGPKLLIQFQNNGVVDDSQLPKDRFSAERLKGVDSTLKIQPAKLEDSAVYLCASSFDKGANEKLFFGSGTQLSVL.

The V and J genes are TRBV9 and TRBJ2-7; D unresolved. The CDR3 is 13 residues long. The germline V gene encodes CDR1 SGDLS and CDR2 YYNGEE. Trimming took 0 bases from V and 7 from J, leaving 11 bases between them. The DNA of the CDR3 is TGTGCCAGCAGCGTAGTTGGTAGTGGGGAGCAGTACTTC. Its translation: CASSVVGSGEQYF.

The chain couples TRBV4-1 to TRBJ1-3, with TRBD1 as a possible D gene (5 bases). The CDR3 loop spans 17 amino acids. The ends were cut back, 0 bases at V and 0 bases at J, with 12 bases in the middle. Germline V gene sequence: CDR1 MGHRA, CDR2 YSYEKL. The CDR3 DNA sequence: TGCGCCAGCAGCCAAGAGGGACGTACTTACTCTGGAAACACCATATATTTT. Its translation is CASSQEGRTYSGNTIYF.

The chain links TRBV5-1 to TRBJ2-7; unclear D gene. Germline V CDR1 and CDR2: SGHRS, YFSETQ. CDR3 length: 14 amino acids. V lost 0 bases, J lost 0 bases, and 7 bases lay in between. The CDR3, as DNA: TGCGCCAGCAGCTTGGGGGCACCCTCCTACGAGCAGTACTTC. Translation gives CASSLGAPSYEQYF.

This chain joins TRBV14 and TRBJ1-2; 7 bases align to TRBD1. The J segment lost 4 bases and the V segment lost 4 bases, leaving 3 bases of the junction unmatched. This CDR3 comprises 13 residues. Germline V gene lookup returns CDR1 SGHDN and CDR2 FVKESK. CDR3 coding DNA: TGTGCCAGCAGCCCGACAGGGTTCTATGGCTACACCTTC. The encoded protein is CASSPTGFYGYTF.

The J gene is TRBJ1-5, the V gene TRBV21-1. TRBV21-1 is shown as a pseudogene. The CDR3 runs to 16 residues. CDR3 loop: CASSKTWGYSNQPQHF. The CDR3 DNA is TGTGCCAGCAGCAAGACCTGGGGATATAGCAATCAGCCCCAGCATTTT.

J is TRBJ2-1 and V is TRBV7-3, with 9 bases fitting TRBD1. J lost 3 bases, V lost 5 bases, and 8 bases had no gene match. The CDR3 totals 16 residues. The V gene's germline CDR1 is SGHTA and CDR2 FQGTGA. The CDR3 protein is CASSPTGTGLYNEQFF. DNA for the CDR3: TGTGCCAGCAGCCCGACCGGGACAGGGCTCTACAATGAGCAGTTCTTC.

Only a few counts were recorded for this clone. V is TRBV7-2 and J is TRBJ1-2; tentatively, D is TRBD1 (6 bases). There are 13 residues in the CDR3. In germline, CDR1 is SGHTA, CDR2 FQGNSA. The V and J ends lost 2 bases and 10 bases respectively, with 14 bases between them. CDR3 loop: CASSLWTEEHYTF. As DNA, the CDR3 is TGTGCCAGCAGCTTATGGACAGAGGAACACTACACCTTC. The complete variable domain, with remaining parts taken from reference TRBV7-2 and TRBJ1-2, reads GAGVSQSPSNKVTEKGKDVELRCDPISGHTALYWYRQSLGQGLEFLIYFQGNSAPDKSGLPSDRFSAERTGGSVSTLTIQRTQQEDSAVYLCASSLWTEEHYTFGSGTRLTVV.